The rows below give T cell receptor beta chains drawn from one sample of a study of cytomegalovirus exposure and HLA in healthy donors. Profiled with immunoSEQ multiplex PCR; TCRdb holds only in-frame clones, not every one. The sample has some 110,000 clones, 70% to 90% seen once. Sequencing was carried out using PBMCs. These receptors were taken from a young man in good health and CMV-seronegative. The CDR3 runs from the conserved cysteine through the conserved F or W. The order of the fields is clone size, V gene, D gene, J gene, CDR3 DNA, CDR3 protein. D genes are given only for firm matches. The size entry is marked missing in some rows and otherwise reads once, few, many or a size class.

NA,TRBV28,TRBD1,TRBJ2-1,TGTGCCAGCAGTTTGTCGGGACAGGGGGCGGTCAATGAGCAGTTCTTC,CASSLSGQGAVNEQFF
few,TRBV6-1,TRBD1,TRBJ1-6,TGTGCCAATAGACAGGGGTATAATTCACCCCTCCACTTT,CANRQGYNSPLHF
NA,TRBV25-1,NA,TRBJ1-1,TGTGCCAGCAGTGGAGACAGGAACACTGAAGCTTTCTTT,CASSGDRNTEAFF
NA,TRBV27,NA,TRBJ1-1,TGTGCCAGCAGTTCGGGGAACACTGAAGCTTTCTTT,CASSSGNTEAFF
NA,TRBV11-2,TRBD1,TRBJ2-7,TGTGCCAGCAGCTTCTTCGGGACAGCCGACGAGCAGTACTTC,CASSFFGTADEQYF
NA,TRBV7-9,TRBD1,TRBJ1-2,TGTGCCAGCAGCGGAAGGGGACAGGGGAACTATGGCTACACCTTC,CASSGRGQGNYGYTF
NA,TRBV12-5,NA,TRBJ2-2,TGTGCTAGTGGTTTGGTAGTCAGCGCACACACCGGGGAGCTGTTTTTT,CASGLVVSAHTGELFF
NA,TRBV2,NA,TRBJ2-7,TGTGCCAGCAGTGGCACACAGATCTTTTACGAGCAGTACTTC,CASSGTQIFYEQYF
many,TRBV2,NA,TRBJ1-4,TGTGCCAGCAGTGCCGACACCTCAACTAATGAAAAACTGTTTTTT,CASSADTSTNEKLFF
NA,TRBV5-6,TRBD1,TRBJ2-1,TGTGCCAGCAGCTCCCCCGTCCGGGACAGGGGAAACAATGAGCAGTTCTTC,CASSSPVRDRGNNEQFF
NA,TRBV10-2,TRBD1,TRBJ1-3,TGCGCCAGCAGTGAAATCCGGGACAGTGGAAACACCATATATTTT,CASSEIRDSGNTIYF
NA,TRBV5-6,NA,TRBJ1-2,TGTGCCAGCAGTCCTCTTGGCAGGTACGGCGGCTACACCTTC,CASSPLGRYGGYTF
NA,TRBV6-6,TRBD1,TRBJ1-1,TGTGCCAGCAGTGAGGGGGCAGACACTGAAGCTTTCTTT,CASSEGADTEAFF
NA,TRBV30,TRBD1,TRBJ2-7,TGTGCCTGGAGTGGAGGACAGGGGGCCTACGAGCAGTACTTC,CAWSGGQGAYEQYF
NA,TRBV14,TRBD1,TRBJ2-5,TGTGCCAGCAGCCAAGATCCCGCGTATCGACAGGGCAGTTGGGGAGAGACCCAGTACTTC,CASSQDPAYRQGSWGETQYF
NA,TRBV27,NA,TRBJ2-1,TGTGCCAGCAGTTTAAGGGGATACAATGAGCAGTTCTTC,CASSLRGYNEQFF
NA,TRBV2,NA,TRBJ1-6,TGTGCCAGCAGCACGGGACTCCCATATAATTCACCCCTCCACTTT,CASSTGLPYNSPLHF
NA,TRBV6-5,TRBD2,TRBJ2-3,TGTGCCAGCAGTTACGATTCTAGCGGGGGGGGAGATACGCAGTATTTT,CASSYDSSGGGDTQYF
NA,TRBV18,NA,TRBJ2-3,TGTGCCAGCTCACCCGTCGCTGGTGGGAGTCAATTCACAGATACGCAGTATTTT,CASSPVAGGSQFTDTQYF
NA,TRBV27,TRBD1,TRBJ1-1,TGTGCCAGCAGTGTATGGTCGGGACAGGCAGGTCATGAAGCTTTCTTT,CASSVWSGQAGHEAFF
NA,TRBV19,NA,TRBJ2-7,TGTGCCAGTAGCGCGGCAGAGACCTCCTACGAGCAGTACTTC,CASSAAETSYEQYF
NA,TRBV5-6,TRBD1,TRBJ2-5,TGTGCCAGCAGCAGGGGGACAGGGGGTTACCAAGAGACCCAGTACTTC,CASSRGTGGYQETQYF
once,TRBV25-1,TRBD1,TRBJ1-5,TGTGCCAGCAGTGCGGCAGGGGGCGGGCAGCCCCAGCATTTT,CASSAAGGGQPQHF
NA,TRBV4-3,NA,TRBJ2-5,TGCGCCAGCAGCCAAGATGCGGCTAGCCAAGAGACCCAGTACTTC,CASSQDAASQETQYF
NA,TRBV6-5,NA,TRBJ2-7,TGTGCCAGCAGCGATACAAACTACGAGCAGTACTTC,CASSDTNYEQYF
NA,TRBV10-1,NA,TRBJ2-5,TGCGCCAGCAGTGAGTCGCTAGAAGAGACCCAGTACTTC,CASSESLEETQYF
NA,TRBV28,TRBD2,TRBJ2-1,TGTGCCAGCAGCCCCCCTAGCGGGAGTGGTGAGCAGTTCTTC,CASSPPSGSGEQFF
once,TRBV11-2,NA,TRBJ2-5,TGTGCCAGCAGCTTACCGGGAACGGGAGAAGAGACCCAGTACTTC,CASSLPGTGEETQYF
NA,TRBV6-6,NA,TRBJ2-1,TGTGCCAGCAGTTACTCCCCCGAAGCTACTGAGCAGTTCTTC,CASSYSPEATEQFF
NA,TRBV19,NA,TRBJ2-1,TGTGCCAGTAGTAGCGGGCCGTACAATGAGCAGTTCTTC,CASSSGPYNEQFF
NA,TRBV15,NA,TRBJ2-7,TGTGCCACCAGCACAGGCTACGAGCAGTACTTC,CATSTGYEQYF
NA,TRBV5-1,TRBD1,TRBJ2-7,TGCGCCAGCCGAAACCGGGACAGCTCCTACGAGCAGTACTTC,CASRNRDSSYEQYF
NA,TRBV6-1,NA,TRBJ1-2,TGTGCCAGCAGTGAAGCGCTTCGGGGTGGGTTTAGGGTGGCTACCTATGGCTACACCTTC,CASSEALRGGFRVATYGYTF
NA,TRBV19,TRBD2,TRBJ2-1,TGTGCCAGTAGTATAGAGAGCCTAGCGGGGTCCTACAATGAGCAGTTCTTC,CASSIESLAGSYNEQFF
NA,TRBV25-1,NA,TRBJ1-5,TGTGCCAGCAGTGCTAATCAACACAGACCCTATCAGCCCCAGCATTTT,CASSANQHRPYQPQHF
NA,TRBV19,NA,TRBJ1-1,TGTGCCAGTAGTATAGCCAGGATGGTCATGAACACTGAAGCTTTCTTT,CASSIARMVMNTEAFF
NA,TRBV19,TRBD1,TRBJ1-2,TGTGCCAGTAGTACCGGGACAGGCTATGGCTACACCTTC,CASSTGTGYGYTF
NA,TRBV2,TRBD2,TRBJ2-1,TGTGCCAGCAGTGAAGGCGGGGGGGACAATGAGCAGTTCTTC,CASSEGGGDNEQFF
NA,TRBV5-6,NA,TRBJ2-7,TGTGCCAGCAGCCCACCGTCTAGGGGGTACGAGCAGTACTTC,CASSPPSRGYEQYF
NA,TRBV28,TRBD2,TRBJ2-3,TGTGCCAGCAGTTTATTCGGCGGGGGACGACGGAACACAGATACGCAGTATTTT,CASSLFGGGRRNTDTQYF
NA,TRBV10-3,NA,TRBJ2-1,TGTGCCATCAGTGACCGGGACTCTAAGTTCTTC,CAISDRDSKFF
NA,TRBV7-6,NA,TRBJ2-5,TGTGCCAGCAGCTTAGACAGATCTGGGCAGACCCAGTACTTC,CASSLDRSGQTQYF
NA,TRBV9,NA,TRBJ1-4,TGTGCCAGCAGCGTAGTGTCTGCGGGCGGAAAACTGTTTTTT,CASSVVSAGGKLFF
few,TRBV11-2,TRBD1,TRBJ1-2,TGTGCCAGCAGACCCAACAGGGGCCGTCCAGGCTACACCTTC,CASRPNRGRPGYTF
NA,TRBV28,NA,TRBJ2-7,TGTGCCAGCAGTTTCAGCTCGAGGGATATTTACTACGAGCAGTACTTC,CASSFSSRDIYYEQYF
NA,TRBV19,NA,TRBJ1-1,TGTGCCAGTAGCTATGGGGCAGGGTCTTTCTTT,CASSYGAGSFF
NA,TRBV28,NA,TRBJ2-7,TGTGCCAGCAGTTTAAAATCGCGACAGAGATTCTACGAGCAGTACTTC,CASSLKSRQRFYEQYF
NA,TRBV28,NA,TRBJ1-4,TGTGCCAGCAGGGAGGGGGGGGATGAAAAACTGTTTTTT,CASREGGDEKLFF
NA,TRBV19,NA,TRBJ2-2,TGTGCCAGTAGTATAGGGCCGGGCGGGACCGGGGAGCTGTTTTTT,CASSIGPGGTGELFF
NA,TRBV5-4,NA,TRBJ1-1,TGTGCCAGCAGCAAGGACAGATTGAACACTGAAGCTTTCTTT,CASSKDRLNTEAFF
NA,TRBV14,NA,TRBJ1-2,TGTGCCAGCAGCCATTCGTACAGCGGTAACTATGGCTACACCTTC,CASSHSYSGNYGYTF
NA,TRBV27,NA,TRBJ2-2,TGTGCCAGCAGTTTACTCCCCGCGAACACCGGGGAGCTGTTTTTT,CASSLLPANTGELFF
NA,TRBV5-6,TRBD1,TRBJ1-1,TGTGCCAGCAGCTTAGGACAGGGATACATGAACACTGAAGCTTTCTTT,CASSLGQGYMNTEAFF
NA,TRBV29-1,NA,TRBJ2-5,TGCAGCGTGACCCCCGGGTACCAAGAGACCCAGTACTTC,CSVTPGYQETQYF
NA,TRBV6-1,TRBD1,TRBJ1-2,TGTGCCAGCAGCTCCGGGACAGGGGTCTTGGATGGCTACACCTTC,CASSSGTGVLDGYTF
NA,TRBV4-1,TRBD2,TRBJ2-7,TGCGCCAGCAGCCAAGGGTTCCTAGCGGGATCCTACGAGCAGTACTTC,CASSQGFLAGSYEQYF
NA,TRBV7-9,NA,TRBJ1-5,TGTGCCAGCAGCTTTAGTGGTCAGCCCCAGCATTTT,CASSFSGQPQHF
NA,TRBV7-9,TRBD1,TRBJ1-1,TGTGCCAGCAGCTTAGCGGGACAGGGAAGTGAAGCTTTCTTT,CASSLAGQGSEAFF